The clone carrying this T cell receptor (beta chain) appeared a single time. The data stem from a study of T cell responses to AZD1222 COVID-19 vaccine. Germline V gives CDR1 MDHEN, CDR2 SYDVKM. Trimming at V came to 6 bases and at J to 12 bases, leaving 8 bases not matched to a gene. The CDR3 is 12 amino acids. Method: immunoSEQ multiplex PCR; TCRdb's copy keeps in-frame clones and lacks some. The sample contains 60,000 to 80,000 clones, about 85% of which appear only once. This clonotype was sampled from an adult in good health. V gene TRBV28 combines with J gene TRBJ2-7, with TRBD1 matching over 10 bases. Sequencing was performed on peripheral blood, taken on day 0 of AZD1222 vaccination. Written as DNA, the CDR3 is TGTGCCAGCAGCAATCCTCGGGACAGGGGGTACTTC. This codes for CASSNPRDRGYF.